The next 3 T cell receptor beta chains were all read from a single sample in a study of post-analysis software for immune sequencing data. Study findings and constraints: TRBV5-6, TRBV5-1 and TRBV20-1 belonged to a set of a handful of TRBV segments that were more frequent in patients than controls.

Incorporated into the TCR beta cDNA libraries were unique molecular identifiers, which served to reduce PCR and sequencing biases. Each CDR3 protein is one row after TCRdb ran MiXCR on the PCR reads. The data contain approximately 630,000 distinct CDR3 sequences, 59% of them seen just once; the ten biggest clones take up approximately 10%. These receptors lack a known antigen. Sequencing was performed on blood. The receptors derive from a girl aged 2 to 10 with multiple sclerosis.

This clonotype has just a few counts. Here the CDR3 DNA reads TGCAGCGTCACGACAGGGGGTAACTATGGCTACACCTTC. Its translation is CSVTTGGNYGYTF. The J gene is TRBJ1-2, the V gene TRBV29-1; 9 bases map to TRBD1. CDR1 is SQVTM, CDR2 ANQGSEA, per germline. This CDR3 region has 13 residues. With 6 bases clipped from V and 1 base from J, the junction kept 3 bases outside the gene matches.

This rearrangement joins TRBV5-1 to TRBJ2-1, with 13 nucleotides matching TRBD2. Unmatched junction bases numbered 8, after V lost 4 bases and J lost 7 bases. The germline V gene encodes CDR1 SGHRS and CDR2 YFSETQ. The CDR3 runs to 16 residues. The CDR3 DNA is TGCGCCAGCAGCCTGGAACTAGCGGGAGGGCCAAATGAGCAGTTCTTC. As protein: CASSLELAGGPNEQFF. Based on the CDR3 plus reference TRBV5-1 and TRBJ2-1, the full variable domain is KAGVTQTPRYLIKTRGQQVTLSCSPISGHRSVSWYQQTPGQGLQFLFEYFSETQRNKGNFPGRFSGRQFSNSRSEMNVSTLELGDSALYLCASSLELAGGPNEQFFGPGTRLTVL.

This clonotype was observed a handful of times. The J gene is TRBJ2-5, the V gene TRBV6-6; the match to TRBD2 covers 10 bases. CDR3 length: 15 residues. V lost 6 bases, J lost 1 base, and 5 bases stayed unmatched. From germline, CDR1 is MNHNY and CDR2 SVGAGI (reference sequence). CDR3 region: CASSGTSELQETQYF. DNA for the CDR3: TGTGCCAGCAGCGGGACTAGCGAGCTCCAAGAGACCCAGTACTTC.